This is a list of T cell receptor beta chains from one sample in a study of a mutant IDH1 vaccine in newly diagnosed glioma. TCRdb's table, derived via immunoSEQ multiplex PCR, lists solely in-frame clones and lacks some. The sample lists roughly 86,000 clones, roughly 91% seen once, with approximately 0.8% in the top ten. Their recognized antigens are unknown. The source was PBMCs, collected from a glioma patient whose treatment included an IDH1 peptide vaccine. These receptors were collected from a woman aged 50 to 60 with glioma. Both conserved end residues are part of each CDR3. Fields, in order: V gene, D gene, J gene, CDR3 protein, CDR3 DNA. A D gene is named only where the DNA matches it firmly.

v_gene: TRBV5-6
d_gene: NA
j_gene: TRBJ1-2
CDR3aa: CASSLGGSHGYTF
CDR3nt: TGTGCCAGCAGCTTGGGGGGCAGTCATGGCTACACCTTC

v_gene: TRBV7-8
d_gene: NA
j_gene: TRBJ2-7
CDR3aa: CASSAQGGRGYEQYF
CDR3nt: TGTGCCAGCAGCGCGCAGGGGGGCCGGGGCTACGAGCAGTACTTC

v_gene: TRBV11-2
d_gene: NA
j_gene: TRBJ2-2
CDR3aa: CASSLAGATNTGELFF
CDR3nt: TGTGCCAGCAGCTTGGCAGGGGCCACCAACACCGGGGAGCTGTTTTTT

v_gene: TRBV11-1
d_gene: NA
j_gene: TRBJ2-1
CDR3aa: CASSPYLYNEQFF
CDR3nt: TGTGCCAGCAGCCCCTATCTCTACAATGAGCAGTTCTTC

v_gene: TRBV6-1
d_gene: NA
j_gene: TRBJ1-1
CDR3aa: CASSEPAAGTEAFF
CDR3nt: TGTGCCAGCAGTGAACCGGCTGCTGGCACTGAAGCTTTCTTT

v_gene: TRBV19
d_gene: NA
j_gene: TRBJ2-7
CDR3aa: CASSIFGGEYEQYF
CDR3nt: TGTGCCAGTAGTATATTCGGGGGAGAGTACGAGCAGTACTTC

v_gene: TRBV5-1
d_gene: TRBD1
j_gene: TRBJ2-7
CDR3aa: CASSHLRTGGSYEQYF
CDR3nt: TGCGCCAGCAGCCACCTCCGGACAGGGGGGTCCTACGAGCAGTACTTC

v_gene: TRBV6-1
d_gene: TRBD2
j_gene: TRBJ2-1
CDR3aa: CASLAGGDYNEQFF
CDR3nt: TGTGCCAGCTTAGCGGGAGGCGACTACAATGAGCAGTTCTTC

v_gene: TRBV27
d_gene: NA
j_gene: TRBJ2-7
CDR3aa: CASSSSSRTYEQYF
CDR3nt: TGTGCCAGCAGTTCGAGTTCGAGGACGTACGAGCAGTACTTC

v_gene: TRBV5-1
d_gene: NA
j_gene: TRBJ2-2
CDR3aa: CASSTGQANTGELFF
CDR3nt: TGCGCCAGCAGCACCGGACAAGCGAACACCGGGGAGCTGTTTTTT

v_gene: TRBV6-1
d_gene: TRBD1
j_gene: TRBJ1-2
CDR3aa: CATRETGSAYGYTF
CDR3nt: TGTGCCACCCGAGAGACAGGGAGTGCATATGGCTACACCTTC

v_gene: TRBV30
d_gene: TRBD1
j_gene: TRBJ2-5
CDR3aa: CAWSATGTGGETQYF
CDR3nt: TGTGCCTGGAGTGCGACCGGGACAGGCGGGGAGACCCAGTACTTC

v_gene: TRBV4-1
d_gene: NA
j_gene: TRBJ1-1
CDR3aa: CASSQVGVTEAFF
CDR3nt: TGCGCCAGCAGCCAAGTTGGGGTCACTGAAGCTTTCTTT

v_gene: TRBV13
d_gene: NA
j_gene: TRBJ1-4
CDR3aa: CASSLEGDATNEKLFF
CDR3nt: TGTGCCAGCAGCTTAGAGGGGGATGCAACTAATGAAAAACTGTTTTTT

v_gene: TRBV29-1
d_gene: NA
j_gene: TRBJ2-5
CDR3aa: CSVDRDTEETQYF
CDR3nt: TGCAGCGTTGACCGGGACACTGAAGAGACCCAGTACTTC

v_gene: TRBV19
d_gene: NA
j_gene: TRBJ1-1
CDR3aa: CASSHKLDTEAFF
CDR3nt: TGTGCCAGTAGTCATAAGCTGGACACTGAAGCTTTCTTT